This TCR beta chain was captured by sequencing in a study of T cells in Graves' hyperthyroidism and ophthalmopathy. This clonotype was picked up many times. The TCR beta CDR3 regions underwent amplification using RNA transcripts as the source. When the TCR CDR3 underwent first-round RT-PCR, the HTBI primer set was used. One entry per CDR3 protein results from TCRdb running MiXCR on the multiplex PCR reads. Among hundreds of thousands of distinct CDR3 sequences listed, about 45% were seen once. From germline, CDR1 is SEHNR and CDR2 FQNEAQ (reference sequence). The CDR3 spans 13 residues. Deletions cut 3 bases from V and 6 bases from J, with 11 bases between.

This chain links TRBV7-9 with TRBJ1-1; D not resolved. This TCR was sampled from an adult man with Graves' disease, either hyperthyroidism or ophthalmopathy (not recorded which). The sequenced material came from peripheral blood or thyroid tissue (not recorded which). This CDR3 is CASSFSAVAEAFF. The CDR3 DNA reads TGTGCCAGCAGCTTTAGTGCAGTTGCTGAAGCTTTCTTT.